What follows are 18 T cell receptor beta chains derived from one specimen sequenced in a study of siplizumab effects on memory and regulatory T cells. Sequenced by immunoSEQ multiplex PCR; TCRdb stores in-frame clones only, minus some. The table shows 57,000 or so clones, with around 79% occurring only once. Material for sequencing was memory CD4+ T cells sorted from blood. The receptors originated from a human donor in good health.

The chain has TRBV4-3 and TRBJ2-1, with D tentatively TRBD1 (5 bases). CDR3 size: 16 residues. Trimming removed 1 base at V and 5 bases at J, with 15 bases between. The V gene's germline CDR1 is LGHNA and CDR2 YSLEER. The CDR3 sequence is CASSQGAGIVHNEQFF. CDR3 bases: TGCGCCAGCAGCCAAGGGGCAGGGATCGTCCACAATGAGCAGTTCTTC.

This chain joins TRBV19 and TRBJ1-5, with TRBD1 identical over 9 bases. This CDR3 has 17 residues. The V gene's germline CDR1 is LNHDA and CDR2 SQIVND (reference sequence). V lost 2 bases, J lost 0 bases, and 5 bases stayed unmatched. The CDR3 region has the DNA TGTGCCAGTAGTATAAGGACAGGGGCTTATAGCAATCAGCCCCAGCATTTT. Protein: CASSIRTGAYSNQPQHF.

CDR3 in amino acids: CASSRGGAAQETQYF. CDR3 coding DNA: TGTGCCAGCAGTCGAGGGGGGGCAGCCCAAGAGACCCAGTACTTC. This chain joins TRBV28 and TRBJ2-5, with D possibly being TRBD2 (7 bases). Trimming took off 5 bases at V and 1 base at J, with 14 bases between the two ends. This CDR3 spans 15 amino acids. Germline CDR1 MDHEN, CDR2 SYDVKM.

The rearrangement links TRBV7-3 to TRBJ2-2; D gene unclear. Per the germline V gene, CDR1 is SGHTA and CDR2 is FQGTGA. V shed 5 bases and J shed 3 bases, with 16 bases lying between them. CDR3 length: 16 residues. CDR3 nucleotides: TGTGCCAGCAGCCTTAGTCCTGCTGCACACACCGGGGAGCTGTTTTTT. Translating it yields CASSLSPAAHTGELFF.

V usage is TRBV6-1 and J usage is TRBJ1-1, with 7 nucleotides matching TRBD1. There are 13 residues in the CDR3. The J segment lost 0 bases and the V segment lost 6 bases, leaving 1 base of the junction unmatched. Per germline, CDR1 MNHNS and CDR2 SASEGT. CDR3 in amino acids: CASRGQLNTEAFF. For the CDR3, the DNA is TGTGCCAGCAGGGGACAGTTGAACACTGAAGCTTTCTTT.

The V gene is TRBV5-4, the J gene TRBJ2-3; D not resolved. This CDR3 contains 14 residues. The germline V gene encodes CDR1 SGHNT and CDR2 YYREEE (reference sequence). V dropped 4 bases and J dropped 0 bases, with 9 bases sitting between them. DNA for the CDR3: TGTGCCAGCAGCGTCGGTCCTAGCACAGATACGCAGTATTTT. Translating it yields CASSVGPSTDTQYF.

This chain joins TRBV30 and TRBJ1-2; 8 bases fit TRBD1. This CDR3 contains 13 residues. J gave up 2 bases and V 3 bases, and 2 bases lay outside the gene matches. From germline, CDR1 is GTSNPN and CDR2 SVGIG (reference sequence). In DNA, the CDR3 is TGTGCCTGGAGAACAGGGGGGAACTATGGCTACACCTTC. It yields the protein CAWRTGGNYGYTF.

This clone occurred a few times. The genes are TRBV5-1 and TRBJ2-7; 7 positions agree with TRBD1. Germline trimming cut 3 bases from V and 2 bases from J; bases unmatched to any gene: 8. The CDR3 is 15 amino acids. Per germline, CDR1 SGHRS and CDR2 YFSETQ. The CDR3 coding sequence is TGCGCCAGCAGCTCGGGACAGATGGGGACCTACGAGCAGTACTTC. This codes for CASSSGQMGTYEQYF. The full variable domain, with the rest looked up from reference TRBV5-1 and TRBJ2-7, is KAGVTQTPRYLIKTRGQQVTLSCSPISGHRSVSWYQQTPGQGLQFLFEYFSETQRNKGNFPGRFSGRQFSNSRSEMNVSTLELGDSALYLCASSSGQMGTYEQYFGPGTRLTVT.

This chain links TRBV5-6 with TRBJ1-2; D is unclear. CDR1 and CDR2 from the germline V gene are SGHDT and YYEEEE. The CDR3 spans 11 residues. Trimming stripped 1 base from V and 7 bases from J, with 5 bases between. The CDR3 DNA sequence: TGTGCCAGCAGCTTGATGGGTGGCTACACCTTC. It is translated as CASSLMGGYTF.

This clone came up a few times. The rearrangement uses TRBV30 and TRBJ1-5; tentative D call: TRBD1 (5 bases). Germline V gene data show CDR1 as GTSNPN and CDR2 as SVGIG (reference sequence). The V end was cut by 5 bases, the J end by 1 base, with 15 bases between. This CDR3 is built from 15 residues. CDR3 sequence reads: CAWGQGVRSNQPQHF. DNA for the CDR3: TGTGCCTGGGGGCAGGGAGTTAGGAGCAATCAGCCCCAGCATTTT.

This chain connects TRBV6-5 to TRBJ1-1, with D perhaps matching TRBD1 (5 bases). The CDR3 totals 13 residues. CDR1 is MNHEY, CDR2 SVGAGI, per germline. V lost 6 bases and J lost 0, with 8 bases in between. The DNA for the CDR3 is TGTGCCAGCAGAGGGACGGTGAACACTGAAGCTTTCTTT. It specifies CASRGTVNTEAFF.

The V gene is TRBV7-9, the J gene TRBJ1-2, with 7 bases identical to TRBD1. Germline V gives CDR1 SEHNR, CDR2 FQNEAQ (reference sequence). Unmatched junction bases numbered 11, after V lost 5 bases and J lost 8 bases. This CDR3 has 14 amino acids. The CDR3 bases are TGTGCCAGCAGCCCCCCGGACAGGACTCGCGGCTACACCTTC. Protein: CASSPPDRTRGYTF.

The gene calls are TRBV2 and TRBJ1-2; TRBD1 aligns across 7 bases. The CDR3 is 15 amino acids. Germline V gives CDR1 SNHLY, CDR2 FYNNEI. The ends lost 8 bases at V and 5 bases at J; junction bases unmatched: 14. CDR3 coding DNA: TGTGCCAGCTCCCCGTCTGTAGGGGGCTTGTATGGCTACACCTTC. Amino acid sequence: CASSPSVGGLYGYTF.

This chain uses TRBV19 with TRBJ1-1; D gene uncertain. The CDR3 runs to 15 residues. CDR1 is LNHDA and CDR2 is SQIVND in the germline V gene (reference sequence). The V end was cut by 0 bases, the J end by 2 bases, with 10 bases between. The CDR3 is CASSIDGFGNTEAFF. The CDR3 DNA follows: TGTGCCAGTAGTATAGATGGTTTTGGCAACACTGAAGCTTTCTTT.

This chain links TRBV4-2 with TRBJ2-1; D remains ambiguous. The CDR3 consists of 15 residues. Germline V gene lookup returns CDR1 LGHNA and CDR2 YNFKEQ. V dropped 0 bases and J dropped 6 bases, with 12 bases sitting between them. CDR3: CASSQDLSRPNEQFF. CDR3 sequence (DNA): TGTGCCAGCAGCCAAGATCTAAGTAGGCCCAATGAGCAGTTCTTC.

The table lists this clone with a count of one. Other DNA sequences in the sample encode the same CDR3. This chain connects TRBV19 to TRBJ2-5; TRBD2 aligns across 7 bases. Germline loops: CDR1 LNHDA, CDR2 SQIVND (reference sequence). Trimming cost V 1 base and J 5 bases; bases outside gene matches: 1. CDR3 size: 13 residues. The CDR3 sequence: CASSIAGGETQYF. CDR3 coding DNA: TGTGCCAGTAGTATAGCCGGGGGGGAGACCCAGTACTTC.

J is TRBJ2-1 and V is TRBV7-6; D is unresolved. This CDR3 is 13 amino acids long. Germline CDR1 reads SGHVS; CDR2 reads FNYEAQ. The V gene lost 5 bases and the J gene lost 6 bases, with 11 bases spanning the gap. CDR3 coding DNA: TGTGCCAGCAGCCCCGGAAACCTCAATGAGCAGTTCTTC. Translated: CASSPGNLNEQFF.

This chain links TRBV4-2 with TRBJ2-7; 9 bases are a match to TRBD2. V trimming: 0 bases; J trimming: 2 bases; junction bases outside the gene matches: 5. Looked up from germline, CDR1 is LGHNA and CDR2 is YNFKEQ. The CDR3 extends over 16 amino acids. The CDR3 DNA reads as TGTGCCAGCAGCCAAGATCCAGCGGGGGGTCCCTACGAGCAGTACTTC. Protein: CASSQDPAGGPYEQYF.